A selection of T cell receptor beta chains follows, all from one sample in a study of regulatory T cells in long-lasting Graves disease. TCRdb used MiXCR to reprocess the multiplex PCR reads, holding one entry per CDR3 protein. Among about 400,000 distinct CDR3 sequences listed, around 15% were seen once. The sample here was peripheral blood mononuclear cells (PBMCs), taken at new diagnosis, from a patient treated with antithyroid drugs. Receptors originate from a female donor with Graves disease. The CDR3 runs from the conserved cysteine through the conserved F or W. The D gene is left open where the match is weak. Clone size is given for some rows only: seen once, a few or many times, or a class if the clone is expanded.

d_call	cdr3_length	v_call	clone_size	j_call	cdr3_aa	cdr3_nt
-	11	TRBV29-1	few	TRBJ1-1	CSVGFGGRAFF	TGCAGCGTTGGTTTTGGGGGGAGAGCTTTCTTT
-	15	TRBV7-2	-	TRBJ2-7	CASSEGGGRIYEQYF	TGTGCCAGCAGCGAAGGGGGAGGCAGAATTTACGAGCAGTACTTC
TRBD1	15	TRBV27	many	TRBJ2-7	CASRPGTGLFSEQYF	TGTGCCAGCAGACCCGGGACAGGGCTCTTCAGCGAGCAGTACTTC
TRBD1	11	TRBV20-1	-	TRBJ2-7	CSASDRAEQYF	TGCAGTGCTTCGGACAGGGCCGAGCAGTACTTC
TRBD1	15	TRBV19	-	TRBJ1-4	CASRDRGATNEKLFF	TGTGCCAGCCGGGACAGGGGAGCAACTAATGAAAAACTGTTTTTT
-	15	TRBV11-1	many	TRBJ1-3	CASSSSRGPGNTIYF	TGTGCCAGCAGCTCGTCCCGGGGCCCTGGAAACACCATATATTTT
TRBD2	16	TRBV11-2	many	TRBJ2-1	CASTDHLSGGVDEQFF	TGTGCCAGCACCGATCATCTTAGCGGGGGCGTGGATGAGCAGTTCTTC
-	13	TRBV20-1	many	TRBJ1-3	CSASIGVGNTIYF	TGCAGTGCTAGTATTGGGGTTGGAAACACCATATATTTT
-	18	TRBV6-5	many	TRBJ1-3	CASSYNSPGHRSGNTIYF	TGTGCCAGCAGTTATAACTCCCCGGGCCACCGCTCTGGAAACACCATATATTTT
TRBD1	15	TRBV20-1	many	TRBJ1-1	CSARDRDRKNTEAFF	TGCAGTGCTCGAGACCGGGACAGGAAGAACACTGAAGCTTTCTTT
-	17	TRBV28	many	TRBJ1-2	CASSFSGARPFNYGYTF	TGTGCCAGCAGTTTTTCCGGTGCTCGGCCTTTCAACTATGGCTACACCTTC
TRBD1	16	TRBV11-2	-	TRBJ1-2	CASSFTTGGADYGYTF	TGTGCCAGCAGCTTCACGACAGGGGGAGCAGACTATGGCTACACCTTC
TRBD2	15	TRBV12-3/TRBV12-4	-	TRBJ2-1	CASSLGASGGNEQFF	TGTGCCAGCAGTTTAGGGGCTAGCGGGGGAAATGAGCAGTTCTTC
TRBD1	17	TRBV20-1	many	TRBJ2-6	CSARPTGGPSGANVLTF	TGCAGTGCTCGGCCGACAGGGGGCCCCTCTGGGGCCAACGTCCTGACTTTC